A single sample gave rise to the 7 T cell receptor beta chains below, sequenced in a study of T cell changes during pregnancy in multiple sclerosis. Data came from immunoSEQ multiplex PCR; TCRdb stores just in-frame clones and leaves some out. The sample yields roughly 49,000 clones, 93% seen once. Here the sequenced sample was CD8+ T cells from peripheral blood mononuclear cells, taken after pregnancy. The receptor set was obtained from a female donor with multiple sclerosis, enrolled in a pregnancy study.

This chain uses TRBV11-1 with TRBJ2-7; TRBD2 is a possible D gene (6 bases). The CDR3 spans 13 residues. Germline loops: CDR1 SGHAT, CDR2 FQDESV (reference sequence). Deletions cut 0 bases from V and 7 bases from J, with 10 bases between. The DNA of the CDR3 is TGTGCCAGCAGCTTAGCTAGCGGCGTAGAGCAGTACTTC. It specifies CASSLASGVEQYF. The variable domain in full, completed from reference TRBV11-1 and TRBJ2-7, reads EAEVAQSPRYKITEKSQAVAFWCDPISGHATLYWYRQILGQGPELLVQFQDESVVDDSQLPKDRFSAERLKGVDSTLKIQPAELGDSAMYLCASSLASGVEQYFGPGTRLTVT.

The genes are TRBV21-1 and TRBJ2-6; the table's D call, TRBD1, was not checked against the DNA. TRBV21-1 is a documented pseudogene. This CDR3 comprises 18 residues. In DNA, the CDR3 is TGTGCCAGCAGCAGTGGGGGCGGCCCTAGCTCTGGGGCCAACGTCCTGACTTTC. This translates into CASSSGGGPSSGANVLTF.

The chain combines TRBV29-1 with TRBJ2-1, with 11 bases matching TRBD2. Looked up from germline, CDR1 is SQVTM and CDR2 is ANQGSEA. With 0 bases clipped from V and 4 bases from J, the junction kept 8 bases outside the gene matches. CDR3 length: 17 amino acids. The CDR3 coding sequence is TGCAGCGTTGAAGATTGGGGTAGCGGGGGGGATTACAATGAGCAGTTCTTC. Protein product: CSVEDWGSGGDYNEQFF.

This sequence joins TRBV7-9 and TRBJ1-1; D perhaps matches TRBD1 (5 bases). Germline V gene data show CDR1 as SEHNR and CDR2 as FQNEAQ (reference sequence). Deletions cut 5 bases from V and 5 bases from J, with 9 bases between. There are 12 residues in the CDR3. The CDR3 DNA reads TGTGCCAGCAGCCGCGGGACGACTGAAGCTTTCTTT. It specifies CASSRGTTEAFF.

The chain couples TRBV9 to TRBJ2-3, with 7 bases fitting TRBD2. Germline trimming cut 4 bases from V and 0 bases from J; bases unmatched to any gene: 11. Germline V lookup: CDR1 SGDLS, CDR2 YYNGEE. The CDR3 is 17 residues long. The CDR3 sequence is CASSPDMSSGSTDTQYF. DNA for the CDR3: TGTGCCAGCAGCCCCGATATGAGTAGCGGGAGCACAGATACGCAGTATTTT.

The chain carries TRBV19 and TRBJ2-1, with D possibly matching TRBD2 (5 bases). Germline V gene lookup returns CDR1 LNHDA and CDR2 SQIVND (reference sequence). Trimming took 5 bases from V and 9 from J, leaving 8 bases between them. This CDR3 spans 11 amino acids. CDR3 nucleotides: TGTGCCAGTAGTGTGAGCGGTGAGCAGTTCTTC. This gives the protein CASSVSGEQFF.

The chain joins TRBV28 to TRBJ2-4; tentative D call: TRBD2 (7 bases). V was shortened by 5 bases and J by 3 bases, with 26 bases between the two germline ends. Germline values: CDR1 MDHEN, CDR2 SYDVKM. The CDR3 has 19 amino acids. The CDR3 nucleotides read TGTGCCAGCAGTCTATTACAGGGTACACTCGGGGGGTACAAAAACATTCAGTACTTC. This sequence encodes CASSLLQGTLGGYKNIQYF.